This T cell receptor (beta chain) was recovered during a study of blood T cells in healthy people across ages. The wider study: The template switching approach captured approximately one barcoded beta molecule for every two T cells. Notes on the study in general: Unsorted PBMC material precluded a definitive naive versus antigen-experienced comparison.

The use of a sample-barcoded 5' primer and a J-beta primer mix characterized a second PCR of roughly 6 to 11 cycles. A single record per CDR3 protein comes from TCRdb applying MiXCR to the 5' RACE reads. The repertoire holds about 650,000 distinct CDR3 sequences, with approximately 30% as singletons. Regarding this clonotype: Its antigen is not known.

This CDR3 region has 15 residues. Germline V lookup: CDR1 ENHRY, CDR2 SYGVKD. The V segment lost 4 bases and the J segment 0 bases; nucleotides outside the gene matches: 2. The rearrangement joins TRBV10-3 to TRBJ1-1; 10 positions agree with TRBD1. This receptor was identified in an elderly woman in good health. Sequencing used blood. CDR3 residues: CAISGDRGMNTEAFF. CDR3 DNA: TGTGCCATCAGTGGGGACAGGGGCATGAACACTGAAGCTTTCTTT.